The next 25 T cell receptor beta chains were all read from a single sample in a study of cytomegalovirus exposure and HLA in healthy donors. PCR primers comprised 60 Vbeta and 13 Jbeta primers. The repertoire was sequenced with immunoSEQ multiplex PCR; TCRdb's copy has only in-frame clones and lacks some. The sample holds 60,000 or so clones. The sample consisted of PBMCs. All receptors derive from a woman under 30 in good health and CMV-seronegative.

The V call is TRBV6-1, the J call TRBJ2-7; TRBD1 matches at 9 bases. From germline, CDR1 is MNHNS and CDR2 SASEGT. The CDR3 runs to 14 residues. J lost 3 bases, V lost 6 bases, and 6 bases had no gene match. CDR3 in DNA: TGTGCCAGCAGCCCGGGACAGGGCAACTACGAGCAGTACTTC. This gives the protein CASSPGQGNYEQYF.

V gene TRBV30 combines with J gene TRBJ2-5; the D gene is possibly TRBD1 (5 bases). The CDR3 covers 13 residues. Germline CDR1 is GTSNPN and CDR2 is SVGIG (reference sequence). V gave up 2 bases and J gave up 4 bases, with 11 bases separating them. CDR3 residues: CAWSLGVAETQYF. The CDR3 DNA follows: TGTGCCTGGAGTTTAGGGGTGGCAGAGACCCAGTACTTC. The whole variable domain, remainder taken from reference TRBV30 and TRBJ2-5, is SQTIHQWPATLVQPVGSPLSLECTVEGTSNPNLYWYRQAAGRGLQLLFYSVGIGQISSEVPQNLSASRPQDRQFILSSKKLLLSDSGFYLCAWSLGVAETQYFGPGTRLLVL.

The chain uses TRBV2 and TRBJ1-5; D uncertain. The CDR3 consists of 12 residues. The V gene lost 3 bases and the J gene lost 8 bases, with 8 bases spanning the gap. Germline lookup yields CDR1 SNHLY and CDR2 FYNNEI. The CDR3 here is CASSDRLEPQHF. As DNA, the CDR3 is TGTGCCAGCAGTGACCGACTGGAGCCCCAGCATTTT.

The chain couples TRBV27 to TRBJ1-3, with 7 bases matching TRBD1. The CDR3 consists of 17 residues. Germline lookup yields CDR1 MNHEY and CDR2 SMNVEV (reference sequence). Unmatched junction bases numbered 8, after V lost 3 bases and J lost 0 bases. CDR3: CASSLVLPGGSGNTIYF. The CDR3 DNA reads as TGTGCCAGCAGTTTGGTCCTGCCAGGGGGCTCTGGAAACACCATATATTTT.

The chain recombines TRBV5-4 with TRBJ1-5, with D perhaps TRBD1 (6 bases). The CDR3 consists of 15 residues. Trimming pared 0 bases from V and 5 bases from J, leaving 12 bases between. The germline V gene has CDR1 SGHNT and CDR2 YYREEE (reference sequence). The CDR3 coding sequence is TGTGCCAGCAGCTTGGAGGGACAAGCCCATCAGCCCCAGCATTTT. It codes for CASSLEGQAHQPQHF.

V and J are TRBV5-1 and TRBJ2-1, with 12 bases lining up with TRBD2. The CDR3 has 16 residues. CDR1 is SGHRS, CDR2 YFSETQ, per germline. With V trimmed by 4 bases and J by 8 bases, 10 bases remained unmatched. This CDR3 is CASSQRLAGANHEQFF. The DNA for the CDR3 is TGCGCCAGCAGCCAGCGACTAGCGGGGGCCAACCATGAGCAGTTCTTC.

This chain uses TRBV11-3 with TRBJ2-7, with D perhaps TRBD1 (6 bases). Looked up from germline, CDR1 is SGHNT and CDR2 is YENEEA. The V end lost 5 bases, the J end lost 2 bases, and 13 bases lay between the germline ends. The CDR3 loop spans 14 amino acids. The CDR3 coding sequence is TGTGCCAGCAGCCTCAGCAGGGGCGCCTACGAGCAGTACTTC. It encodes CASSLSRGAYEQYF.

The chain combines TRBV7-2 with TRBJ1-1; weak D call: TRBD1 (5 bases). The CDR3 is made up of 15 amino acids. The germline V gene has CDR1 SGHTA and CDR2 FQGNSA. V dropped 3 bases and J dropped 0 bases, with 11 bases sitting between them. CDR3 coding DNA: TGTGCCAGCAGCTTTTTGTCAGGGTTGAACACTGAAGCTTTCTTT. This codes for CASSFLSGLNTEAFF.

The V and J genes are TRBV7-9 and TRBJ1-6; D gene unclear. CDR1 is SEHNR and CDR2 is FQNEAQ in the germline V gene (reference sequence). The V end was cut by 6 bases, the J end by 10 bases, with 10 bases between. The CDR3 runs to 12 residues. The CDR3: CASRGEASPLHF. CDR3 bases: TGTGCCAGCAGAGGAGAGGCCTCACCCCTCCACTTT.

J is TRBJ2-7 and V is TRBV6-1; D is undetermined. Germline V gene lookup returns CDR1 MNHNS and CDR2 SASEGT. The CDR3 covers 15 residues. The V end was cut by 1 base, the J end by 4 bases, with 14 bases between. The CDR3 protein is CASSEGASRVYEQYF. As DNA, the CDR3 is TGTGCCAGCAGTGAAGGTGCGAGTCGCGTATACGAGCAGTACTTC.

This rearrangement joins TRBV18 to TRBJ1-6, with TRBD1 identical over 7 bases. Germline V CDR1 and CDR2: KGHSH, LQKENI. The CDR3 is made up of 16 amino acids. After removal of 2 bases from V and 8 bases from J, the junction contained 9 bases not matched to a gene. Here the CDR3 DNA reads TGTGCCAGCTCACCAGGCGCAGGGGGGCCAGATTCACCCCTCCACTTT. Residues: CASSPGAGGPDSPLHF.

The CDR3 reads CASSQDPAGERSYNEQFF. The CDR3 DNA follows: TGCGCCAGCAGCCAAGATCCGGCGGGGGAACGCTCCTACAATGAGCAGTTCTTC. The chain couples TRBV4-1 to TRBJ2-1, with TRBD2 identical over 7 bases. The CDR3 loop spans 18 amino acids. Germline V gene lookup returns CDR1 MGHRA and CDR2 YSYEKL. The ends lost 0 bases at V and 0 bases at J; junction bases unmatched: 8.

V usage is TRBV5-4 and J usage is TRBJ2-2, with TRBD1 matching 8 bases. V was clipped by 4 bases and J by 2 bases; unmatched bases: 4. CDR3 length: 15 residues. In germline, CDR1 is SGHNT, CDR2 YYREEE (reference sequence). The CDR3 region has the DNA TGTGCCAGCAGCGCCGACAGGGGCAACACCGGGGAGCTGTTTTTT. It yields the protein CASSADRGNTGELFF.

This chain uses TRBV7-9 with TRBJ1-4; 8 positions match TRBD1. Trimming at V came to 1 base and at J to 11 bases, leaving 6 bases not matched to a gene. CDR1 and CDR2 from the germline V gene are SEHNR and FQNEAQ (reference sequence). This CDR3 contains 14 residues. CDR3 sequence: CASSLVGQGDKLFF. The CDR3 nucleotides read TGTGCCAGCAGCTTAGTTGGACAGGGAGATAAACTGTTTTTT. The whole variable domain, remainder taken from reference TRBV7-9 and TRBJ1-4, is DTGVSQNPRHKITKRGQNVTFRCDPISEHNRLYWYRQTLGQGPEFLTYFQNEAQLEKSRLLSDRFSAERPKGSFSTLEIQRTEQGDSAMYLCASSLVGQGDKLFFGSGTQLSVL.

The V call is TRBV5-6, the J call TRBJ1-2; no reliable D call. The CDR3 length is 13 residues. Trimming took 3 bases from V and 8 from J, leaving 14 bases between them. Germline V lookup: CDR1 SGHDT, CDR2 YYEEEE. This CDR3 is CASSWTRFGGYTF. The DNA for the CDR3 is TGTGCCAGCAGCTGGACTAGATTTGGGGGCTACACCTTC.

The chain links TRBV5-1 to TRBJ2-1, with TRBD2 matching over 10 bases. V was pared by 0 bases and J by 7 bases, with 10 bases of the junction left unmatched. Germline V gives CDR1 SGHRS, CDR2 YFSETQ. This CDR3 is built from 17 residues. The CDR3 coding sequence is TGCGCCAGCAGCTTGGTCCCTGGGACTAGCGATGGGAATGAGCAGTTCTTC. Amino acid sequence: CASSLVPGTSDGNEQFF.

The rearrangement uses TRBV6-1 and TRBJ2-7; D may be TRBD1 (6 bases). Germline loops: CDR1 MNHNS, CDR2 SASEGT. The CDR3 runs to 14 residues. V was shortened by 2 bases and J by 3 bases, with 11 bases between the two germline ends. The CDR3 reads CASSEQGWDYEQYF. The CDR3 coding sequence is TGTGCCAGCAGTGAACAGGGGTGGGACTACGAGCAGTACTTC.

The CDR3 region has the DNA TGTGCCAGCAGACCTCTAGCGGGAGAAGGCACCGGGGAGCTGTTTTTT. This gives the protein CASRPLAGEGTGELFF. The rearrangement uses TRBV6-4 and TRBJ2-2, with TRBD2 identical over 10 bases. With V trimmed by 6 bases and J by 4 bases, 8 bases remained unmatched. This CDR3 contains 16 residues. Germline CDR1 MRHNA, CDR2 SNTAGT.

The chain employs TRBV5-1 and TRBJ1-5; D gene ambiguous. Trimming removed 3 bases from V and 2 bases from J, with 9 bases in between. This CDR3 region has 14 residues. Germline CDR1 and CDR2: SGHRS and YFSETQ. CDR3 in amino acids: CASSSQGGNQPQHF. The CDR3 bases are TGCGCCAGCAGCTCCCAAGGAGGCAATCAGCCCCAGCATTTT.

The chain recombines TRBV9 with TRBJ1-3; 7 bases are a match to TRBD1. Unmatched junction bases numbered 1, after V lost 0 bases and J lost 7 bases. This CDR3 is built from 13 residues. Per germline, CDR1 SGDLS and CDR2 YYNGEE. CDR3 amino acids: CASSVEGGNTIYF. DNA for the CDR3: TGTGCCAGCAGCGTAGAAGGGGGCAACACCATATATTTT.

Turning to this clone: The junction departs from the called germline gene at one end, perhaps through a read error. The J gene is TRBJ2-3, the V gene TRBV4-1, with no clear D. The CDR3 length is 14 residues. CDR1 and CDR2 from the germline V gene are MGHRA and YSYEKL. The CDR3, as DNA: TGCGCCAGCAGCCAAGATGCCTTCACAGATAAGCAGTATTTT. Its protein product is CASSQDAFTDKQYF.

The chain uses TRBV14 and TRBJ2-7, with D hard to call. The V end was cut by 3 bases, the J end by 0 bases, with 9 bases between. The germline CDR1 and CDR2 sequences are SGHDN and FVKESK. The CDR3 loop spans 14 amino acids. The CDR3 sequence: CASSHQRASYEQYF. The CDR3 region has the DNA TGTGCCAGCAGCCATCAGCGCGCCTCCTACGAGCAGTACTTC.

The chain recombines TRBV7-2 with TRBJ2-7; the match to TRBD2 covers 7 bases. V lost 5 bases, J lost 7 bases, and 17 bases stayed unmatched. This CDR3 is built from 16 residues. The V gene's germline CDR1 is SGHTA and CDR2 FQGNSA. CDR3 nucleotides: TGTGCCAGCAGCCCACCTGAGCGGGGCCACCCCGAGGAGCAGTACTTC. Protein product: CASSPPERGHPEEQYF.

This chain joins TRBV9 and TRBJ2-2; D not certain. CDR3 length: 11 residues. Germline lookup yields CDR1 SGDLS and CDR2 YYNGEE. Trimming removed 2 bases at V and 8 bases at J, with 4 bases between. For the CDR3, the DNA is TGTGCCAGCAGCGTGACTGGGGAGCTGTTTTTT. This codes for CASSVTGELFF.

The rearrangement joins TRBV5-1 to TRBJ2-2; D possibly corresponds to TRBD1 (5 bases). V lost 4 bases to trimming and J lost 8 bases, with 21 bases between them. In germline, CDR1 is SGHRS, CDR2 YFSETQ. CDR3 length equals 16 residues. The CDR3 coding sequence is TGCGCCAGCAGCCTCGGGCAGGGAAGTGTTGTGGGGGAGCTGTTTTTT. Amino acids: CASSLGQGSVVGELFF.